In this sample, the clone carrying this T cell receptor beta chain turned up a few times. Its antigen is currently unknown. This entry is derived from a study of early T cells in non-severe SARS-CoV-2 infection. At the level of the study: Bulk RNA taken from unsorted whole blood was sequenced, leaving chains unpaired. Findings and limits, study-wide: VDJdb matching, biased toward anti-spike CD8 responses, missed private and CD4 specificities.

Each cDNA molecule carried a unique molecular identifier. One entry per CDR3 protein, called by TCRdb with MiXCR from the 5' RACE reads. Of 35,000 to 45,000 distinct CDR3 sequences listed, 3.5% to 4% are singletons. The CDR3 covers 13 residues. Germline CDR1 and CDR2: KGHSH and LQKENI. Trimming took off 3 bases at V and 4 bases at J, with 10 bases between the two ends. V usage is TRBV18 and J usage is TRBJ2-7, with a possible D match to TRBD1 (6 bases). The sample was whole blood. The sequence came from an adult who was a healthcare worker with PCR-confirmed SARS-CoV-2 infection or an uninfected control (not recorded which). The CDR3 nucleotides are TGTGCCAGCTCACCGCAGGGGAATTACGAGCAGTACGTC. It encodes CASSPQGNYEQYV.